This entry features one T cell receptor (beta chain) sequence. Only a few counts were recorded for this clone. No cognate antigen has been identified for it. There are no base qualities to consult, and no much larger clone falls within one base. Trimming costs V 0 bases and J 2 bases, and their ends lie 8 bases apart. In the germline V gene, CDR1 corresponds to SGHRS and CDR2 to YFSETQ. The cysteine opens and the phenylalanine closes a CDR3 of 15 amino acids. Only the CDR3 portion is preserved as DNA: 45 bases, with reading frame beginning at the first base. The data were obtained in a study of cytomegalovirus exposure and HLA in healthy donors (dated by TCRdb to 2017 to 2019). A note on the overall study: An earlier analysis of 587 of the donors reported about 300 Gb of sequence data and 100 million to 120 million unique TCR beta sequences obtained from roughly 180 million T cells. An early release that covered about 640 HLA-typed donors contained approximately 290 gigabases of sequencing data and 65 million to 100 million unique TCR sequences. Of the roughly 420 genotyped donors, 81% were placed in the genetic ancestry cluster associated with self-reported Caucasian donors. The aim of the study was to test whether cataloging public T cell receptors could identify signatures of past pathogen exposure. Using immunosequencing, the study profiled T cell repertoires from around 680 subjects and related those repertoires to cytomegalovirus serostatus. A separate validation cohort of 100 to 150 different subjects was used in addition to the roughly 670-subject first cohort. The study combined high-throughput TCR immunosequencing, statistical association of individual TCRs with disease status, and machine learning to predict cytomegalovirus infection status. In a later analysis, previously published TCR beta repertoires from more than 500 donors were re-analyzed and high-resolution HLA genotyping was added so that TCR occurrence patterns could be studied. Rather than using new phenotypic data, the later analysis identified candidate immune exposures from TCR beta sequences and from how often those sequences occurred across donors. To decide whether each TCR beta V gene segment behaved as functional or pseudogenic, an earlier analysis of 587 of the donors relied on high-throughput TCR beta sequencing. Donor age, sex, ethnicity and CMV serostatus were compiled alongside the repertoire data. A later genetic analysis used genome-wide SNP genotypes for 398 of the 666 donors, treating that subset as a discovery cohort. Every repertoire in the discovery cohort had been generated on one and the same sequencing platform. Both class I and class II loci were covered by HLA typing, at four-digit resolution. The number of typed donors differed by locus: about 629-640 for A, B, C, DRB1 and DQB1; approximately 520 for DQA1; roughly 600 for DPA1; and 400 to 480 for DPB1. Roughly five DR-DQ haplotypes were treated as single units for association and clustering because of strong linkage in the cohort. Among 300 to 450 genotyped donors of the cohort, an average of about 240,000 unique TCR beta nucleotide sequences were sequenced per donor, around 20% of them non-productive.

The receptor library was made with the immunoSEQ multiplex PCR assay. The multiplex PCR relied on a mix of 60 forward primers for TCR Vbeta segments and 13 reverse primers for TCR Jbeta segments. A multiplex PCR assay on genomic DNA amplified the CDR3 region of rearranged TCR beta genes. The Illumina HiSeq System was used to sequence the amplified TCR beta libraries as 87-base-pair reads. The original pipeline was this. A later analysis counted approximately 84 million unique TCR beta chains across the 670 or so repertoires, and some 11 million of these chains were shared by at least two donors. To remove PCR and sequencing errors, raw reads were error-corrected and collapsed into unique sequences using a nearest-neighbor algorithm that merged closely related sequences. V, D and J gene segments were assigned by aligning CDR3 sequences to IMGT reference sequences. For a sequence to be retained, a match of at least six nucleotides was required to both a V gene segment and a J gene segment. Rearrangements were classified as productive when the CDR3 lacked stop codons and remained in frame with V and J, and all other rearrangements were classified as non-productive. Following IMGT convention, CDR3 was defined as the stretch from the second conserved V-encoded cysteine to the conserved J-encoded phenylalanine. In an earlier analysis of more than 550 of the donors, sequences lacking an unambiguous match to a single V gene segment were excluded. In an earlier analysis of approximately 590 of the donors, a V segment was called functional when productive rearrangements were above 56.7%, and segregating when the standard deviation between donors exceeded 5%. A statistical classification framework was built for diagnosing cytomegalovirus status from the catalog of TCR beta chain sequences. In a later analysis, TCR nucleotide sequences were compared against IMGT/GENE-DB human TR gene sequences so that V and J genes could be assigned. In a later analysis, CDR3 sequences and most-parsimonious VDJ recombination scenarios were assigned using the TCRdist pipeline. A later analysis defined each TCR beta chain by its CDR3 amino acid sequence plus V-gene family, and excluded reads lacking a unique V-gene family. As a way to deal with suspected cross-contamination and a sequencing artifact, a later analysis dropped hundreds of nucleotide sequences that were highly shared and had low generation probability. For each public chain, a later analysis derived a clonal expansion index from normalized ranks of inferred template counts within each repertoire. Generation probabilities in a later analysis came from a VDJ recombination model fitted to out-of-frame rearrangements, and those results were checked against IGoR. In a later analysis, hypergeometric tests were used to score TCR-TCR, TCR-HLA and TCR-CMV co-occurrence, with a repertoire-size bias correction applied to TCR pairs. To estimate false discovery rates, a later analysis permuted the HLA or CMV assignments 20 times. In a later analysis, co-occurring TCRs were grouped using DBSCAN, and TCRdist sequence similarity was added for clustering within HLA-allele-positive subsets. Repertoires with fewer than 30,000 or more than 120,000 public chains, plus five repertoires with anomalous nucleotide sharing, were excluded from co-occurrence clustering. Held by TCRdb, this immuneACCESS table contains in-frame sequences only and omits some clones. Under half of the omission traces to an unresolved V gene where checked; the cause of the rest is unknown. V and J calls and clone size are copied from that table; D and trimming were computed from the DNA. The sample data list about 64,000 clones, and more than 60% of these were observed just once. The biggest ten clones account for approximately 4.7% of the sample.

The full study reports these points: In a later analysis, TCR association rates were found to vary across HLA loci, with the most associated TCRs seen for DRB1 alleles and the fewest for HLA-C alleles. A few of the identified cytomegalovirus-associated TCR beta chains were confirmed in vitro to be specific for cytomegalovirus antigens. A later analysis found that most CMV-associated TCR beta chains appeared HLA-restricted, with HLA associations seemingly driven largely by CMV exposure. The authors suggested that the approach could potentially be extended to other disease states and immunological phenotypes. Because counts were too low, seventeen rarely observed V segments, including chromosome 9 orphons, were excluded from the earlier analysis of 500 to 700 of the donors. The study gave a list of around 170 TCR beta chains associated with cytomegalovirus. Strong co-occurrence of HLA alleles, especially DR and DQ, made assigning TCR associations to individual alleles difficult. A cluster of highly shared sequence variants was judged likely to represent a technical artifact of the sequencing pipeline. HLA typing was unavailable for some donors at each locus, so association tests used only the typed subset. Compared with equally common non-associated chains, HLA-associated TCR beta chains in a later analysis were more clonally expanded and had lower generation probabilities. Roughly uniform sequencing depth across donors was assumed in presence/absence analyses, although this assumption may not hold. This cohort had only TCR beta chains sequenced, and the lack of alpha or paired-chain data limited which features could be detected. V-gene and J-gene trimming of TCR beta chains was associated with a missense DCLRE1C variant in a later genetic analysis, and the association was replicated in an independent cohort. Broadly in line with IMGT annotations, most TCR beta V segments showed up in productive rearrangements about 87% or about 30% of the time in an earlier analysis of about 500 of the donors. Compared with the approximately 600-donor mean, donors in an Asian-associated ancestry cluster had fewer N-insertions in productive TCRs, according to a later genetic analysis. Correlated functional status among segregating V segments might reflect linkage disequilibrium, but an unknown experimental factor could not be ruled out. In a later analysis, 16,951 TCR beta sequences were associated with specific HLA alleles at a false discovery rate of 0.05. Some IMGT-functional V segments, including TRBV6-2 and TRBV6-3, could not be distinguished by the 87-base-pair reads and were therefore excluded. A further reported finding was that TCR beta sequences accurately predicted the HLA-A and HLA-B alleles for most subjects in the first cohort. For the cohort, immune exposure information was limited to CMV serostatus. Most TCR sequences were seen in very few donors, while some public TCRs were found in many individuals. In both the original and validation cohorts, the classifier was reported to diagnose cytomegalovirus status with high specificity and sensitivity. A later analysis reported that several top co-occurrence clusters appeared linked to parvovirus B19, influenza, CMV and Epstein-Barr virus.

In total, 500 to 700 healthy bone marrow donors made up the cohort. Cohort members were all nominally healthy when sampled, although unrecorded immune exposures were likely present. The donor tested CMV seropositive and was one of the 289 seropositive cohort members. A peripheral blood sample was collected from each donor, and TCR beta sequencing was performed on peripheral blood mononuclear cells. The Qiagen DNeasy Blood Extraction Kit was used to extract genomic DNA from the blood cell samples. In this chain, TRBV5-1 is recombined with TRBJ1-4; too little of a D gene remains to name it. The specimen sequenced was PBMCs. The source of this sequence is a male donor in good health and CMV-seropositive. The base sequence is TGCGCCAGCAGCTTGGGGGCTTCGACTAATGAAAAACTGTTTTTT. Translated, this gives CASSLGASTNEKLFF.